This TCR beta chain was recovered during a study of OX40 agonist ivuxolimab in advanced cancers. On the study more broadly: Ivuxolimab was delivered to patients intravenously every 2 weeks at doses spanning 0.01 to 10 mg/kg.

CDR1 is MNHEY, CDR2 SVGAGI, per germline. V shed 2 bases and J 8 bases; nucleotides not matched to a gene: 4. The CDR3 has 13 amino acids. The study, taken as a whole, reports: Among the lowest levels of clonal expansion were found in partial responders at 0.1-3.0 mg/kg.

Regarding this clone: Its target is unknown.

Exclusion applied to patients with autoimmune disease history or systemic immunosuppression. Profiling relied on immunoSEQ multiplex PCR, and the TCRdb table lists in-frame clones only, not all of them. The sample carries roughly 90,000 clones, around nine tenths recorded once. The receptor's source is an adult with an advanced solid tumor such as melanoma, head and neck, liver or kidney cancer. This chain links TRBV6-5 with TRBJ1-2, with 8 bases that match TRBD1. Sequencing used CD4+ or CD8+ T cells sorted from blood, obtained in a trial of the OX40 agonist ivuxolimab. The DNA of the CDR3 is TGTGCCAGCAGTTACGACAGGGGACGCGGCTACACCTTC. Translated: CASSYDRGRGYTF.